This TCR beta chain came from a study of T-cell reconstitution after alpha-beta-depleted transplantation in children. Study-level findings and limits: Recipient T cells and thymic progenitors that survived were the source of the high TCRbeta diversity seen at day 60 in some patients. By one year post-transplant, T-cell counts and diversity largely arose from T cells that were newly produced. The study reportedly traced alpha-beta T cells about two months after transplant to several hundred expanded graft clones.

The CDR3 totals 19 residues. Germline lookup yields CDR1 LGHDT and CDR2 YNNKEL (reference sequence). V gave up 4 bases and J gave up 0 bases; unmatched junction bases: 9. Preparation of the TCRbeta library was carried out with unique molecular identifiers. TCRdb reprocessed the PCR reads via MiXCR and lists one record per CDR3 protein. The sample yields under 250,000 distinct CDR3 sequences, roughly a quarter seen once. With regard to this clonotype: Its cognate antigen is unknown.

This chain joins TRBV3-1 and TRBJ2-4; TRBD2 matches at 13 bases. The source material was PBMCs, mostly from graft donor cells, sampled 360 days after TCRalphabeta/CD19-depleted stem cell transplant. This clonotype was sampled from a female patient aged 2-10 years who had a stem cell transplant for congenital amegakaryocytic thrombocytopenia, so the T cells may come from the graft donor. As DNA, the CDR3 is TGTGCCAGCAGCCCGACTAGCGGGGGGCGTTCCAAAGCCAAAAACATTCAGTACTTC. Protein product: CASSPTSGGRSKAKNIQYF.